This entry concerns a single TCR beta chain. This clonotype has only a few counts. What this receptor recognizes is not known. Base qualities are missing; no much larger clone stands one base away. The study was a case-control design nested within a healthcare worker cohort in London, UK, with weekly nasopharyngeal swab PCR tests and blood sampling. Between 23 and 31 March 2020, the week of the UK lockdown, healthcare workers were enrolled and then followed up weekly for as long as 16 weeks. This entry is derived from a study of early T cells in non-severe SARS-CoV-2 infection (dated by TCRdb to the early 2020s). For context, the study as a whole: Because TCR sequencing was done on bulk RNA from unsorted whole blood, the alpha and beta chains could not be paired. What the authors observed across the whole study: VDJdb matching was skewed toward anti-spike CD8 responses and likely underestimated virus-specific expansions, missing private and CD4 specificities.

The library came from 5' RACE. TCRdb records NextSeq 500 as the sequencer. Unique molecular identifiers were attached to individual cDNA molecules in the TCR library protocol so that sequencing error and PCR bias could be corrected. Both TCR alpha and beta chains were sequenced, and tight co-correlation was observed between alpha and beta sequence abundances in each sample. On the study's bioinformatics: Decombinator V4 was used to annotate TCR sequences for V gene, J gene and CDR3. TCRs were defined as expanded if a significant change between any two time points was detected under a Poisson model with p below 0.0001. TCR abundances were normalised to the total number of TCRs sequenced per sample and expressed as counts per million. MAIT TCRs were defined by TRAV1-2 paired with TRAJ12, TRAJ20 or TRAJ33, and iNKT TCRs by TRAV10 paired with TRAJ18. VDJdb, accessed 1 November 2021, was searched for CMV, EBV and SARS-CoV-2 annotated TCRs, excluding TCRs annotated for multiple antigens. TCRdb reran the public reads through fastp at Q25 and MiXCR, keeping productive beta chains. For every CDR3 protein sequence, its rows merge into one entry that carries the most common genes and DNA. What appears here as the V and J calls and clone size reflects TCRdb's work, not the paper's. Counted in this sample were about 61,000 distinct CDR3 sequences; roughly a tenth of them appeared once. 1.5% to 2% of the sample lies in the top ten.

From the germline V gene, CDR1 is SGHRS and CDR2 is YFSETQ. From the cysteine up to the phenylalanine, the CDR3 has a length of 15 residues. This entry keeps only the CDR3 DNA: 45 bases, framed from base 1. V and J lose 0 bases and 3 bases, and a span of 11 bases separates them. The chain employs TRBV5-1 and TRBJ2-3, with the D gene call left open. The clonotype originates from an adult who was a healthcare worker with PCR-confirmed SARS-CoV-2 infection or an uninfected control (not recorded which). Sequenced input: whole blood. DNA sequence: TGCGCCAGCAGCTTGGATGGGGTTCAAACAGATACGCAGTATTTT. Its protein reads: CASSLDGVQTDTQYF.